This paragraph reports one T cell receptor (beta chain). Its antigen is still unknown. Germline CDR1 SGDLS, CDR2 YYNGEE. The ends lost 0 bases at V and 4 bases at J; junction bases unmatched: 12. This CDR3 is built from 20 residues. TCRdb itself ran the reads through MiXCR, one entry per CDR3 protein. The data show hundreds of thousands of distinct CDR3 sequences, approximately 25% seen once. This record comes from a study of T cell repertoires in cytomegalovirus infection. Whole-study context: Signatures in public TCR beta sequences pointed to both CMV infection and matching HLA type. Study-level findings and limits: CMV-specific TCR beta clonotypes restricted by HLA-C were the ones dominating the ex vivo response. Identification of carriers of CMV plus the relevant HLA was achieved through cumulative public TCR beta family frequency.

The specimen sequenced was CD8+ T cells from PBMCs. This clonotype was sampled from a human donor in good health (CMV status not recorded). Some clones in this sample may be carry-over from other donors' samples. This chain joins TRBV9 and TRBJ2-3, with 15 bases aligning to TRBD2. In DNA, the CDR3 is TGTGCCAGCAGCGTAGAAGGCGGACTAGCGGGGGGGCCTGGGGCAGATACGCAGTATTTT. Translating it yields CASSVEGGLAGGPGADTQYF. The complete variable domain, with remaining parts taken from reference TRBV9 and TRBJ2-3, reads DSGVTQTPKHLITATGQRVTLRCSPRSGDLSVYWYQQSLDQGLQFLIQYYNGEERAKGNILERFSAQQFPDLHSELNLSSLELGDSALYFCASSVEGGLAGGPGADTQYFGPGTRLTVL.